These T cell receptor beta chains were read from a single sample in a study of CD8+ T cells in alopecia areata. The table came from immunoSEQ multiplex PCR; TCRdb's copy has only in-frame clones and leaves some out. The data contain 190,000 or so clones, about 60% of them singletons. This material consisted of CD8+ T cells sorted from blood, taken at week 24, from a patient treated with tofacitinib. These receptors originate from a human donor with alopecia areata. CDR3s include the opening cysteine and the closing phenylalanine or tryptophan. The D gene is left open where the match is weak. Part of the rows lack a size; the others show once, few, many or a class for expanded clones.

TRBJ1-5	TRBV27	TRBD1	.	TGTGCCAGCAGTTTAGGTGCAGGGGGTGGCCAGCCCCAGCATTTT	CASSLGAGGGQPQHF
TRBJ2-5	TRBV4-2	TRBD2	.	TGTGCCAGCAGCCCAAAGGGAGCGGGGGAAATCCAAGAGACCCAGTACTTC	CASSPKGAGEIQETQYF
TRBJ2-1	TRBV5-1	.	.	TGCGCCAGCAGCTTGTGGCAGCGCAATGAGCAGTTCTTC	CASSLWQRNEQFF
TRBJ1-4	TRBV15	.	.	TGTGCCACCAGCCTAGGGACGGGGAATGAAAAACTGTTTTTT	CATSLGTGNEKLFF
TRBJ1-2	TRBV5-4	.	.	TGTGCCAGCAGTCAAGGGGTTGGCTACACCTTC	CASSQGVGYTF
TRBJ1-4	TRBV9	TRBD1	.	TGTGCCAGCAGCTTTACTACCGGGACAGGGGATGAAAAACTGTTTTTT	CASSFTTGTGDEKLFF
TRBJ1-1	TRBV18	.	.	TGTGCCAGCTCGCCGAAAATGAACACTGAAGCTTTCTTT	CASSPKMNTEAFF
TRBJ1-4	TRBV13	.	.	TGTGCCAGCAGCTTTAGAGCGATTGGACAAAATGAAAAACTGTTTTTT	CASSFRAIGQNEKLFF
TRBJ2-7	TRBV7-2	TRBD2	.	TGTGCCAGCAGCTCCCCGTACAGCGGGGGCAGGGACGAGCAGTACTTC	CASSSPYSGGRDEQYF
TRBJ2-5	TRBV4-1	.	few	TGCGCCAGCAGCCAAGGAACAGGATCCCAAGAGACCCAGTACTTC	CASSQGTGSQETQYF
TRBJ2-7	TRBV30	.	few	TGTGCCTGGAGTGGGAGATACGAGCAGTACTTC	CAWSGRYEQYF
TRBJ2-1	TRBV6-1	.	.	TGTGCCAGCAAACCCCTTCCGGAGCCCTTAATGAAGCAGTTCTTC	CASKPLPEPLMKQFF
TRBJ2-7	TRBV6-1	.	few	TGTGCCAGTTCAGGGGTCTACGAGCAGTACTTC	CASSGVYEQYF
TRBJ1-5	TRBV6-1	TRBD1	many	TGTGCCAGCAGCCTTGCCGGGACAGGGTATCAGCCCCAGCATTTT	CASSLAGTGYQPQHF
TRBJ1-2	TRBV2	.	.	TGTGCCAGCAGTGAATGGAACACCTTC	CASSEWNTF
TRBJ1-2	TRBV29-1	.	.	TGCAGCGTTGAAGGGCGGGAACTCGGCTTCGGCTACACCTTC	CSVEGRELGFGYTF
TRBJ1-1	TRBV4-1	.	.	TGCGCCAGCAGCCCGCGGGTTGTGAACACTGAAGCTTTCTTT	CASSPRVVNTEAFF
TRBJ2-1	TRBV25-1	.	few	TGTGCCAGCAGTTTGATCAATGAGCAGTTCTTC	CASSLINEQFF
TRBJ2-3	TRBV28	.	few	TGTGCCAGCAGCCTACGGACTTTCGATCCGTATTTT	CASSLRTFDPYF
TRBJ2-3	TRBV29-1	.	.	TGCAGCGTGGTTAGTAATGCAGATACGCAGTATTTT	CSVVSNADTQYF
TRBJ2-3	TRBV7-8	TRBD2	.	TGTGCCAGCAGCTTAGTAGCGGGGGCCACAGATACGCAGTATTTT	CASSLVAGATDTQYF
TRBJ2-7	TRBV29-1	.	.	TGCAGCGTTGAAGAGGGAAAGGGATCCTACGAGCAGTACTTC	CSVEEGKGSYEQYF
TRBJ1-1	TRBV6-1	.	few	TGTGCCAGCAGTGTAGGGCAGCTCACTGAAGCTTTCTTT	CASSVGQLTEAFF
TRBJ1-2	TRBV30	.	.	TGTGCCTGGACTGAAATTATGTCTTATGGCTACACCTTC	CAWTEIMSYGYTF
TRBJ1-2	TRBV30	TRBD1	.	TGTGCCTGGGGGACAGGCCATAACTATGGCTACACCTTC	CAWGTGHNYGYTF
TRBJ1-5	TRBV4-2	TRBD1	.	TGTGCCAGCAGCCAAGATTCGCGATCCCGGGACAGAAATAGCAATCAGCCCCAGCATTTT	CASSQDSRSRDRNSNQPQHF
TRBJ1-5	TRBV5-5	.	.	TGTGCCAGCAGCTCGGACAGCTGCAATCAGCCCCAGCATTTT	CASSSDSCNQPQHF
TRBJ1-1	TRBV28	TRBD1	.	TGTGCCAGCAGGGGACAGGGTAAAAGTGAAGCTTTCTTT	CASRGQGKSEAFF
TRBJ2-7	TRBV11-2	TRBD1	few	TGTGCCAGCAGCGGGCGGGACAGGGAAATGATCAGCGAGCAGTACTTC	CASSGRDREMISEQYF
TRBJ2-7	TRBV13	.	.	TGTGCCAGCAGCTTAGGGGGACAAATGTACGAGCAGTACTTC	CASSLGGQMYEQYF
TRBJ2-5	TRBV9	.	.	TGTGCCAGCAGCGGACGTTGGACTGGCCAAGAGACCCAGTACTTC	CASSGRWTGQETQYF
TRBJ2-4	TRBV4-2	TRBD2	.	TGTGCCAGCAGCCAAGATCGAGCGGGGGGGCCGGACATTCAGTACTTC	CASSQDRAGGPDIQYF
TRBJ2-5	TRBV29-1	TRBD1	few	TGCAGCGTCGCGCTGGACAGGGGGCGAGAGACCCAGTACTTC	CSVALDRGRETQYF
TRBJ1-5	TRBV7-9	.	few	TGTGCCAGCAGCTTAACGGGTAACAATCAGCCCCAGCATTTT	CASSLTGNNQPQHF
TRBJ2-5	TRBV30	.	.	TGTGCCTGGAGCCAAGGGGAGACCCAGTACTTC	CAWSQGETQYF
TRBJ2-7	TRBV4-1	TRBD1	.	TGCGCCAGCAGCCAAGCAGGGGGCCGCGAGCAGTACTTC	CASSQAGGREQYF
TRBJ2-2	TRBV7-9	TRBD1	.	TGTGCCAGCAGTTCAAGTTGGTTACAGGGGCTATCCGGGGAGCTGTTTTTT	CASSSSWLQGLSGELFF
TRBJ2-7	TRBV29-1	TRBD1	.	TGCAGCGTTGGGGGTGAACAGGGGCCCCGGCGATACGAGCAGTACTTC	CSVGGEQGPRRYEQYF
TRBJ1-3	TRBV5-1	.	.	TGCGCCAGCAGCTCACGCGGGCCGAGCTCTGGAAACACCATATATTTT	CASSSRGPSSGNTIYF
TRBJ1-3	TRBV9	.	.	TGTGCCAGCAGCGTAGCCCTACAGGGTTCTGGAAACACCATATATTTT	CASSVALQGSGNTIYF
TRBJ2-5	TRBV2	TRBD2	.	TGTGCCAGCAGCCCTTGGGACTATCAACAAGAGACCCAGTACTTC	CASSPWDYQQETQYF